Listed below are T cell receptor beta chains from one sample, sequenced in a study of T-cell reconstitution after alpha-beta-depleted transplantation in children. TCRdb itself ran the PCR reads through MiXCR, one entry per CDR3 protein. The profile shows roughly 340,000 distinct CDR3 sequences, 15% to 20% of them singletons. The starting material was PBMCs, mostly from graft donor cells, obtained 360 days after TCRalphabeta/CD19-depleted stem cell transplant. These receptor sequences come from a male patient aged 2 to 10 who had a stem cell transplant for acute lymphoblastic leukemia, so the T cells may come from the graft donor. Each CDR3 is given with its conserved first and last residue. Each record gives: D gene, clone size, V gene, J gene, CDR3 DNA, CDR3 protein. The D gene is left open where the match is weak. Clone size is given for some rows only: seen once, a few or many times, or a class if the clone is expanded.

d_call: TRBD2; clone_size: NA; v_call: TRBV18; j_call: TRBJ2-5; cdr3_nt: TGTGCCAGCTCACCAAGCGGGAGGGCCATTCGAGAGACCCAGTACTTC; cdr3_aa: CASSPSGRAIRETQYF
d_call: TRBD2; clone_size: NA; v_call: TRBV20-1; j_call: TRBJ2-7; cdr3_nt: TGCAGTGCTAGACTAGCGGGAAATGCCTACGAGCAGTACTTC; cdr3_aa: CSARLAGNAYEQYF
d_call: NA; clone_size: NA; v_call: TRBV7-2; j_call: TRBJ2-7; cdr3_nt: TGTGCCAGCAGCTCTATCCAGGTGGGGGCCGAGCAGTACTTC; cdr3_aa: CASSSIQVGAEQYF
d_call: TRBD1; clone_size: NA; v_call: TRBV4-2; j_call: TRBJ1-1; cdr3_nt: TGTGCCAGCAGCCAAGGGACAGGGAGGCACACTGAAGCTTTCTTT; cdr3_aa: CASSQGTGRHTEAFF
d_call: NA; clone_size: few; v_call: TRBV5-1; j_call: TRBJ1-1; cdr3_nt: TGCGCCAGCAGCTTGGGGCAGGCTCTGAACACTGAAGCTTTCTTT; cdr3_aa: CASSLGQALNTEAFF
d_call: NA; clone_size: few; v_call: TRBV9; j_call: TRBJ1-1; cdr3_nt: TGTGCCAGCAGCGTAGAGGGGGGGACCAACACTGAAGCTTTCTTT; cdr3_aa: CASSVEGGTNTEAFF
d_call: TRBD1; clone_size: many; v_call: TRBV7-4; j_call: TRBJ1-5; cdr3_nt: TGTGCCAGCAGCCTACAGGGGCGGGAGGGTCAGCCCCAGCATTTT; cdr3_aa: CASSLQGREGQPQHF
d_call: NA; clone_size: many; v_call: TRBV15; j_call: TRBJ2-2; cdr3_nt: TGTGCCACGGGGTCGTGGACCGGGGAGCTGTTTTTT; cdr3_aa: CATGSWTGELFF
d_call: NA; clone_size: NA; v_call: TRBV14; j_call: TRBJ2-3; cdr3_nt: TGTGCCAGCAGCCAAGGTTCGTGGCGCGCTAGCACAGATACGCAGTATTTT; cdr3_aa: CASSQGSWRASTDTQYF
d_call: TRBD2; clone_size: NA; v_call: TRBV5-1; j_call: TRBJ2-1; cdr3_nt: TGCGCCAGCAGCTTGGTGGCTAGCGGGAACCATTTTGATGAGCAGTTCTTC; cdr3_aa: CASSLVASGNHFDEQFF
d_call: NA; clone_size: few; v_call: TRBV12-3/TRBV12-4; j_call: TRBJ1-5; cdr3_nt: TGTGCCAGCAGTAATATGGGTCAGCCCCAGCATTTT; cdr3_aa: CASSNMGQPQHF
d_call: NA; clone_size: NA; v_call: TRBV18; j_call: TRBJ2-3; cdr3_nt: TGTGCCAGCAACGGGGCGGGAAACACAGATACGCAGTATTTT; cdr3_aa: CASNGAGNTDTQYF
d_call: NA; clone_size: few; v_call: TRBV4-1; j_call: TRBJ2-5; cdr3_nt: TGCGCCAGCAGCCAAGATGAGGGTGGTGTGTGGACCCAGTACTTC; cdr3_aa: CASSQDEGGVWTQYF